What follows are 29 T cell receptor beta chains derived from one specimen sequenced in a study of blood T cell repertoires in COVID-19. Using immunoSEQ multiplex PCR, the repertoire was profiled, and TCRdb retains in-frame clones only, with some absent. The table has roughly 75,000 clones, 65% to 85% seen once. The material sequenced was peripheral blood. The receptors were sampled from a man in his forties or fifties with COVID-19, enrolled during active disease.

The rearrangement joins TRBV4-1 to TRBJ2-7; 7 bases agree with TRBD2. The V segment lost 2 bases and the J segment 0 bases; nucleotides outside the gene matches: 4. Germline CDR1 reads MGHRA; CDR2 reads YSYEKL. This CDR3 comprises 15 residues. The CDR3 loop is CASSQPSGLSYEQYF. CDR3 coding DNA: TGCGCCAGCAGCCAACCTAGCGGACTCTCCTACGAGCAGTACTTC.

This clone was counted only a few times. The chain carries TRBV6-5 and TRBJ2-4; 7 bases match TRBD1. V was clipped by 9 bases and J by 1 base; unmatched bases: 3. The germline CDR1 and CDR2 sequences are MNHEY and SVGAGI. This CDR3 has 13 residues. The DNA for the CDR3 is TGTGCCAGTCGACAGGGCGCCAAAAACATTCAGTACTTC. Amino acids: CASRQGAKNIQYF.

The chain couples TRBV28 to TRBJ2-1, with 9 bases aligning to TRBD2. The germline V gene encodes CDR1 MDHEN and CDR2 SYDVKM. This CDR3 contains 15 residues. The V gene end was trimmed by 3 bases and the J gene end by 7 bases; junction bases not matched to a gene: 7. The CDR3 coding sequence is TGTGCCAGCAGTTTTTTGACTAGCGGAGGGAATGAGCAGTTCTTC. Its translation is CASSFLTSGGNEQFF.

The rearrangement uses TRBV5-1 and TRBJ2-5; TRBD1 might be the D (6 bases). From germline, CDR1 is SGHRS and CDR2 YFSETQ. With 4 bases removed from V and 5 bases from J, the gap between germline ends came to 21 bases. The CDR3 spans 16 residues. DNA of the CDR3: TGCGCCAGCAGCCCAGGGCCAGGGGCTGGTGGGGAGACCCAGTACTTC. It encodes CASSPGPGAGGETQYF.

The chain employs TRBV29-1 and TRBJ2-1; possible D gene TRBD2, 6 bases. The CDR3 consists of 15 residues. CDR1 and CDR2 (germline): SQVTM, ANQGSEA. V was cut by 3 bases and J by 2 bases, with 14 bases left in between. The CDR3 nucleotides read TGCAGCGTTGATTTAGCGGCGGCTCCCTACAATGAGCAGTTCTTC. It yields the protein CSVDLAAAPYNEQFF.

The CDR3 sequence is CASAIDPAPGGETQYF. For the CDR3, the DNA is TGTGCCAGCGCCATCGACCCGGCGCCCGGGGGGGAGACCCAGTACTTC. The V gene is TRBV2, the J gene TRBJ2-5; 7 bases map to TRBD2. Germline values: CDR1 SNHLY, CDR2 FYNNEI. With V trimmed by 8 bases and J by 5 bases, 17 bases remained unmatched. This CDR3 has 16 residues.

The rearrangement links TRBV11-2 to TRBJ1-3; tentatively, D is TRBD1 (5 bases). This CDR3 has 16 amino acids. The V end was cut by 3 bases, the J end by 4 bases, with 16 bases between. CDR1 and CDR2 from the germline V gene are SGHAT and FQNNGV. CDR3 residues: CASSLRQPQWGNTIYF. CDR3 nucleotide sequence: TGTGCCAGCAGCTTGAGACAGCCTCAGTGGGGAAACACCATATATTTT.

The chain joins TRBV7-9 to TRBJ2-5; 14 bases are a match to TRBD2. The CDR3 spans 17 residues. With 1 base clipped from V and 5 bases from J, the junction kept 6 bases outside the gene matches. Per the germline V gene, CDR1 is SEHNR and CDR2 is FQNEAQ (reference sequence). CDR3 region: CASSLGLAGGPWETQYF. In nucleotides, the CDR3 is TGTGCCAGCAGCTTAGGACTAGCGGGAGGGCCATGGGAGACCCAGTACTTC.

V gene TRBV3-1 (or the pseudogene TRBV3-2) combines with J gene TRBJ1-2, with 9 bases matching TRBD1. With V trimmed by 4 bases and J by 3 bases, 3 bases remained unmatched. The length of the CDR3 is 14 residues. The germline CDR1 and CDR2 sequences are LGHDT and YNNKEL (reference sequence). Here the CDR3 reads CASSRQGVDYGYTF. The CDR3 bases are TGTGCCAGCAGCCGACAGGGGGTCGACTATGGCTACACCTTC.

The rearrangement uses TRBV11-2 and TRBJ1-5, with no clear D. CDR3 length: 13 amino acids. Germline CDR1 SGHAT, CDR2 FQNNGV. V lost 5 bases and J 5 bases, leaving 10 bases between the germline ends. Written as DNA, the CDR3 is TGTGCCAGCAGCCAACACGTGGATCAGCCCCAGCATTTT. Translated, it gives CASSQHVDQPQHF.

CDR3 in amino acids: CASSFGEPEYYEQYF. CDR3 nucleotides: TGTGCCAGCAGCTTTGGGGAGCCGGAGTACTACGAGCAGTACTTC. The chain links TRBV9 to TRBJ2-7, with D maybe TRBD2 (5 bases). Germline CDR1 SGDLS, CDR2 YYNGEE. The V end was cut by 4 bases, the J end by 3 bases, with 17 bases between. The CDR3 extends over 15 amino acids.

The CDR3 is CASSPSGTIFTYEQYF. CDR3 sequence (DNA): TGTGCCAGCAGTCCATCTGGGACTATTTTTACGTACGAGCAGTACTTC. This chain links TRBV28 with TRBJ2-7, with 7 bases matching TRBD2. Germline V gene sequence: CDR1 MDHEN, CDR2 SYDVKM. J was trimmed by 4 bases and V by 5 bases; bases with no gene match: 14. The CDR3 extends over 16 amino acids.

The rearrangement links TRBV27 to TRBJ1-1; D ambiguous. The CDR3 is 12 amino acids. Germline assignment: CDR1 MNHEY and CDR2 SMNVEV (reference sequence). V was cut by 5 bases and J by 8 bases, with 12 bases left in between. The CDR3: CASSPLGREAFF. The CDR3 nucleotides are TGTGCCAGCAGTCCCCTGGGCAGGGAAGCTTTCTTT.

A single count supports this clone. CDR3 amino acids: CASSLGQGSPEQYF. The CDR3 nucleotides are TGTGCCAGCAGCCTCGGACAGGGTTCTCCGGAGCAGTACTTC. V and J are TRBV11-2 and TRBJ2-7; the match to TRBD1 covers 8 bases. The CDR3 sequence is 14 residues long. The germline CDR1 and CDR2 sequences are SGHAT and FQNNGV. V lost 5 bases and J lost 7; bases outside the gene matches: 10.

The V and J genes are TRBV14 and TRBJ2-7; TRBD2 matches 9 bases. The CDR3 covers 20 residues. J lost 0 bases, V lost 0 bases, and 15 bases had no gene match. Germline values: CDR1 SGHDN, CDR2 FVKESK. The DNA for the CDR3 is TGTGCCAGCAGCCAAGATATCATGTCGTCAGCTAGCGGGATCTCCTACGAGCAGTACTTC. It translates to CASSQDIMSSASGISYEQYF.

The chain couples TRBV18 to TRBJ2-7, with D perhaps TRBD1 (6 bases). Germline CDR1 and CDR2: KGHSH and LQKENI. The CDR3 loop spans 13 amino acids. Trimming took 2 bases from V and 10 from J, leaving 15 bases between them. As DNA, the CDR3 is TGTGCCAGCTCACCAACGGGACAAGTGCAACAGTACTTC. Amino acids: CASSPTGQVQQYF.

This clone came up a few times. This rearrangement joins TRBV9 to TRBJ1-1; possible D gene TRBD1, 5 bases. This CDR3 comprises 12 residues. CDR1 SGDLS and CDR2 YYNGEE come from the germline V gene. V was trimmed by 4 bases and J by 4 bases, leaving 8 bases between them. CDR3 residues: CASSQGGTEAFF. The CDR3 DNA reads TGTGCCAGCAGCCAGGGCGGCACTGAAGCTTTCTTT.

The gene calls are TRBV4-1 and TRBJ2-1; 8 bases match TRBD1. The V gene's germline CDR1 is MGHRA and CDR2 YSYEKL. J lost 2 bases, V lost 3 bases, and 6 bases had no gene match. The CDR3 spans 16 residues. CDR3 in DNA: TGCGCCAGCAGCCAGAGACCGGGACAGGCCTACAATGAGCAGTTCTTC. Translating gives CASSQRPGQAYNEQFF.

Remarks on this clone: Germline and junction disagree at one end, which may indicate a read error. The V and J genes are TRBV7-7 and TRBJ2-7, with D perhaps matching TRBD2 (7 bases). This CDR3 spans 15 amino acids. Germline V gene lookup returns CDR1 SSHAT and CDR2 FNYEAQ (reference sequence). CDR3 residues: CASSFRGGYPGEQYF. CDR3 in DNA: TGTGCTAGCAGCTTTAGGGGGGGCTACCCTGGGGAGCAGTACTTC. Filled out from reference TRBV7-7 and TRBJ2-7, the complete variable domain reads GAGVSQSPRYKVTKRGQDVTLRCDPISSHATLYWYQQALGQGPEFLTYFNYEAQPDKSGLPSDRFSAERPEGSISTLTIQRTEQRDSAMYRCASSFRGGYPGEQYFGPGTRLTVT.

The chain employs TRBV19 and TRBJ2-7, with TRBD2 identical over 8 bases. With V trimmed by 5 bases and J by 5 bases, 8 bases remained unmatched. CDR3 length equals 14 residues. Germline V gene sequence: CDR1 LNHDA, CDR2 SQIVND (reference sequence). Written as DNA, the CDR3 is TGTGCCAGTAGTCCCGGACTAGCAGCCCACGAGCAGTACTTC. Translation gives CASSPGLAAHEQYF.

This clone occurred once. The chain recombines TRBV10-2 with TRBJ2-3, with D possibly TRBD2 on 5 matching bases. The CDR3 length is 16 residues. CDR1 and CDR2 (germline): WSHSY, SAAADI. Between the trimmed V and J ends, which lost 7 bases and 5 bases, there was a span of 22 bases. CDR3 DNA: TGCGCCAGCAACCCCCCCCCTACGGGATCGCAAGATACGCAGTATTTT. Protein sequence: CASNPPPTGSQDTQYF.

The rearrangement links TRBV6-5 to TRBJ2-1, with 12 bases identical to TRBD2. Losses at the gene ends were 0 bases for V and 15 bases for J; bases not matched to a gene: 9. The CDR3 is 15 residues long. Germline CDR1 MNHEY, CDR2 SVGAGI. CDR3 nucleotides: TGTGCCAGCAGTTACTCGACTAGCGGGAGATTAAGGCTGTTCTTC. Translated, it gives CASSYSTSGRLRLFF.

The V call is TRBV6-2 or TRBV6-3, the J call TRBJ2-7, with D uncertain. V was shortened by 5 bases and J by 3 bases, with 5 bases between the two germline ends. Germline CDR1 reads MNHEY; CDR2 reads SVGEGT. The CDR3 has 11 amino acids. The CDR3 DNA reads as TGTGCCAGCAGTACTTTCTACGAGCAGTACTTC. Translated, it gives CASSTFYEQYF.

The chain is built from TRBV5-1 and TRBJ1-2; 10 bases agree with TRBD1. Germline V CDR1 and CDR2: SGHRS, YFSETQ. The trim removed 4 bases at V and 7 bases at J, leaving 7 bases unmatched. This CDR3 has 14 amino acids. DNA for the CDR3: TGCGCCAGCAGCCCTGGACAGGGGGGTCTTGGCTACACCTTC. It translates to CASSPGQGGLGYTF.

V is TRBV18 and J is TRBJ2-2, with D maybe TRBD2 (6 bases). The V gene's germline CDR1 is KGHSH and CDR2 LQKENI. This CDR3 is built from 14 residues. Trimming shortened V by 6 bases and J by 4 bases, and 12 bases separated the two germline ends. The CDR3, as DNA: TGTGCCAGCTCCGGGGGAGCGGGCACCGGGGAGCTGTTTTTT. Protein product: CASSGGAGTGELFF.

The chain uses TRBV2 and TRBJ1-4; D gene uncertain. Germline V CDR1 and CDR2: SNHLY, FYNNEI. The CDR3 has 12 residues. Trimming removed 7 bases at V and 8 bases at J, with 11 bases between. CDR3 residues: CASTGIGEKLFF. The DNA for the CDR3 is TGTGCCAGCACGGGGATCGGGGAAAAACTGTTTTTT.

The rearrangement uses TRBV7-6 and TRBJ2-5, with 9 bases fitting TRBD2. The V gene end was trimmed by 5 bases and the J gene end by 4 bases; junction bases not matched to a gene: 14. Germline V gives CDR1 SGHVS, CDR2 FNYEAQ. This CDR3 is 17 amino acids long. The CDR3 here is CASSRAGLAGGGETQYF. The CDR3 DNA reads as TGTGCCAGCAGCCGCGCGGGACTAGCTGGCGGTGGAGAGACCCAGTACTTC.

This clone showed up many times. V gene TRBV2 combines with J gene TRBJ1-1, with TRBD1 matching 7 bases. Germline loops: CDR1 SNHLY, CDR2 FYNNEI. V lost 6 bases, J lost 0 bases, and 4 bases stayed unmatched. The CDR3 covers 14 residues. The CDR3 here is CASRGDSMNTEAFF. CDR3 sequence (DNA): TGTGCCAGCAGGGGGGACAGCATGAACACTGAAGCTTTCTTT.

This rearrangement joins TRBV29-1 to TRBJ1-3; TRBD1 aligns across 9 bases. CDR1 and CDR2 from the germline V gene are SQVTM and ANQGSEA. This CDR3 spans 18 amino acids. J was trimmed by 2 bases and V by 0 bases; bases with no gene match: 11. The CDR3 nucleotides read TGCAGCGTTGAAGATCGACAGGGGGAGCTGGGTCCTGGAAACACCATATATTTT. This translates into CSVEDRQGELGPGNTIYF.